These T cell receptor beta chains were read from a single sample in a study of blood T cells in healthy people across ages. In TCRdb, the 5' RACE reads were re-called with MiXCR into one record per CDR3 protein. This sample has about 1.8 million distinct CDR3 sequences, with roughly 52% found just once. Material for sequencing was blood. The receptors here all came from a woman aged 35 to 49 in good health. The CDR3 runs from the conserved cysteine through the conserved F or W. A D gene is named only where the DNA matches it firmly. The listing skips clone size in some rows; elsewhere it reads once, few, many or a size class.

clone size,J gene,V gene,D gene,CDR3 DNA,CDR3 protein
-,TRBJ2-3,TRBV9,-,TGTGCCAGCAGCGGTAGTCCGCGAGATCTCACAGATACGCAGTATTTT,CASSGSPRDLTDTQYF
few,TRBJ2-1,TRBV7-7,TRBD2,TGTGCTAGCAGCTTGGGCTCGGCTAGCGGCATTAATGAGCAGTTCTTC,CASSLGSASGINEQFF
-,TRBJ2-1,TRBV24-1,-,TGTGCCACCAGTTCCCTGTCAGCGGGCCCCTACAATGAGCAGTTCTTC,CATSSLSAGPYNEQFF
few,TRBJ2-1,TRBV7-2,TRBD2,TGTGCCAGCAGCCCAGGCGTGCGGGGGGGCAATGAGCAGTTCTTC,CASSPGVRGGNEQFF
-,TRBJ1-2,TRBV4-3,TRBD1,TGCGCCAGCAGCCAAGAAAGGGGGACAGGGGGCTGGAATGGCTACACCTTC,CASSQERGTGGWNGYTF
-,TRBJ2-5,TRBV7-3,-,TGTGCCAGCAGCTTAGCTGGGATGTACCAAGAGACCCAGTACTTC,CASSLAGMYQETQYF
-,TRBJ2-3,TRBV7-2,-,TGTGCCAGCAGCTCTCGCTGGACTAGCACAGATACGCAGTATTTT,CASSSRWTSTDTQYF
-,TRBJ2-1,TRBV15,TRBD1,TGTGCCACCAGCAGAGATCGGTACAGGGGGCAGTTCTTC,CATSRDRYRGQFF
many,TRBJ2-5,TRBV6-2/TRBV6-3,-,TGTGCCAGCAGTTCCGGGCCAGAAGAGACCCAGTACTTC,CASSSGPEETQYF
-,TRBJ2-1,TRBV5-1,-,TGCGCCAGCAGCGCAAGAGGGACCGCAAATGAGCAGTTCTTC,CASSARGTANEQFF
-,TRBJ1-4,TRBV4-1,-,TGCGCCAGCAGCCCCCCCCTGACATCACCTAATGAAAAACTGTTTTTT,CASSPPLTSPNEKLFF
few,TRBJ2-5,TRBV4-2,TRBD2,TGTGCCAGCAGCCAAGAACGGACTAGCGGGGAAGAGACCCAGTACTTC,CASSQERTSGEETQYF
few,TRBJ2-7,TRBV28,-,TGTGCCAGCCTAGCCGGGATCCCCTACGAGCAGTACTTC,CASLAGIPYEQYF
-,TRBJ2-3,TRBV27,TRBD2,TGTGCCGGTGGCCCTTTTGGGAGGGGCACAGATACGCAGTATTTT,CAGGPFGRGTDTQYF
few,TRBJ1-4,TRBV12-3/TRBV12-4,-,TGTGCCAGCAGTGTGGGACACCGGAGGCTGTTTTTT,CASSVGHRRLFF
-,TRBJ1-2,TRBV12-3/TRBV12-4,TRBD1,TGTGCCAGCAGTCCCAACAGGGGCCAGAGTGGCTACACCTTC,CASSPNRGQSGYTF
few,TRBJ2-1,TRBV5-1,TRBD1,TGCGCCAGCAGCCCCCCGGGACAGTACAATGAGCAGTTCTTC,CASSPPGQYNEQFF
-,TRBJ2-5,TRBV4-3,-,TGCGCCAGCAGCCAAGAGACGATGGAGACCCAGTACTTC,CASSQETMETQYF
-,TRBJ2-1,TRBV20-1,-,TGCAGGGCAGATGCTAGCGCTTCCTACAATGAGCAGTTCTTC,CRADASASYNEQFF
-,TRBJ1-4,TRBV5-1,TRBD1,TGCGCCAGCAGCTTGGGGACAGGGGCAACTAATGAAAAACTGTTTTTT,CASSLGTGATNEKLFF
few,TRBJ2-4,TRBV2,TRBD1,TGTGCCAGCAGCGAGGGACAGCCGCCCGTAGCCAAAAACATTCAGTACTTC,CASSEGQPPVAKNIQYF
few,TRBJ2-5,TRBV20-1,-,TGCAGTGCTAGCCCCATGGGTTTTGGGATCGGGGAGACCCAGTACTTC,CSASPMGFGIGETQYF
-,TRBJ1-2,TRBV7-2,TRBD1,TGTGCCAGCAGCTCTAGGGGGGGACAGGGGAACTATGGCTACACCTTC,CASSSRGGQGNYGYTF
-,TRBJ1-4,TRBV15,TRBD1,TGTGCCACCAGCGCCCGGACAGGGGGCCAAGAAAAACTGTTTTTT,CATSARTGGQEKLFF
many,TRBJ2-5,TRBV4-2,TRBD2,TGTGCCAGCAGCCAAGAACGGGGGGGAGGTGAGACCCAGTACTTC,CASSQERGGGETQYF
-,TRBJ2-1,TRBV7-2,-,TGTGCCAGCAGCCCCCACCACGGCCGAAGCTCCTACAATGAGCAGTTCTTC,CASSPHHGRSSYNEQFF
-,TRBJ2-3,TRBV11-3,TRBD2,TGTGCCAGCAGCCCAGATAGGGGCCCCACAACTAGCGGGGGGCCTACAGATACGCAGTATTTT,CASSPDRGPTTSGGPTDTQYF
-,TRBJ2-5,TRBV10-3,-,TGTGCCATCAGTGAATACGGTCTCTTTGGGCAAGAGACCCAGTACTTC,CAISEYGLFGQETQYF
-,TRBJ2-1,TRBV6-5,TRBD2,TGTGCCAGCACCAGACTAGCGGGGGGCCGCGGGGAGTTCTTC,CASTRLAGGRGEFF
-,TRBJ2-3,TRBV5-1,TRBD2,TGCGCCAGCAGACCTTTAGTAGCGGGGGGGCAAGATACGCAGTATTTT,CASRPLVAGGQDTQYF
-,TRBJ2-3,TRBV7-2,TRBD2,TGTGCCAGCAGCTTAGGGACTAGCTGGGCAGATACGCAGTATTTT,CASSLGTSWADTQYF